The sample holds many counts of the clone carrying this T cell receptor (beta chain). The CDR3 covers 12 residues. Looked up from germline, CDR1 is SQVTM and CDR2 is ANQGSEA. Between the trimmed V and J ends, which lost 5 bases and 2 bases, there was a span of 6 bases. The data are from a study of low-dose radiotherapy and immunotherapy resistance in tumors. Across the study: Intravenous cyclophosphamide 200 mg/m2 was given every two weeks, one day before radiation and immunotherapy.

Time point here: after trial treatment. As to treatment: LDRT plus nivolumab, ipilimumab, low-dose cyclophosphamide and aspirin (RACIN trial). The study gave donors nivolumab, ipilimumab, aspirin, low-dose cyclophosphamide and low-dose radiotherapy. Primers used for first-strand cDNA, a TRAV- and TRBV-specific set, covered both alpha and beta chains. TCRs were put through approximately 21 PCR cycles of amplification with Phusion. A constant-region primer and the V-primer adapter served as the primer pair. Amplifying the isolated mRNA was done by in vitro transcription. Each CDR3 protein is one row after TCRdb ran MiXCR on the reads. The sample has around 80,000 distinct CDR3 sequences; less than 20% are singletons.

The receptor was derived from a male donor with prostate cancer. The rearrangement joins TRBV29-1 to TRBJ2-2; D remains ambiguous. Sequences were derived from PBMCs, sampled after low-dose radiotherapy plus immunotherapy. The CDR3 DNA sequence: TGCAGCGTTTTAGCCAACACCGGGGAGCTGTTTTTT. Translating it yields CSVLANTGELFF.